Listed here are 8 T cell receptor beta chains from one sample, sequenced in a study of CD8+CD57+ T cells in acquired aplastic anemia. Template material for TCR beta VDJ and CDR3 profiling consisted of genomic DNA. MiXCR, run by TCRdb on the reads, gives a single entry per CDR3 protein. Of 150,000 to 200,000 distinct CDR3 sequences listed, less than 50% were seen once; the top ten hold 3.2%. Sequenced patients had shown CD8+CD57+ cell expansion by flow cytometry. Sequencing was carried out using sorted CD4+, CD8+, or CD8+CD57+ T cells (not recorded which) from PBMCs. These receptors came from a human donor with aplastic anemia.

The V call is TRBV12-3 or TRBV12-4, the J call TRBJ2-7; 9 bases agree with TRBD2. The CDR3 runs 15 residues. After removal of 6 bases from V and 7 bases from J, the junction contained 13 bases not matched to a gene. CDR3 DNA: TGTGCCAGCAGAAGACTAGCGGAGGGCGGCTATGAGCAGTACTTC. It encodes CASRRLAEGGYEQYF.

CDR3 sequence reads: CASSLATSGGTDTQYF. CDR3 bases: TGTGCCAGCAGCTTAGCCACTAGCGGGGGCACAGATACGCAGTATTTT. The chain couples TRBV7-7 to TRBJ2-3; 10 bases line up with TRBD2. Per the germline V gene, CDR1 is SSHAT and CDR2 is FNYEAQ (reference sequence). V gave up 0 bases and J gave up 1 base; unmatched junction bases: 1. This CDR3 comprises 16 residues.

This clonotype was counted ten times or more. This rearrangement joins TRBV10-3 to TRBJ2-1; 9 nucleotides align to TRBD1. V was clipped by 4 bases and J by 8 bases; unmatched bases: 0. The CDR3 is made up of 12 amino acids. Germline CDR1 is ENHRY and CDR2 is SYGVKD. CDR3 DNA sequence: TGTGCCATCAGTGGGACAGGGGATGAGCAGTTCTTC. Residues: CAISGTGDEQFF.

This clonotype has a count of ten or more. The chain carries TRBV5-1 and TRBJ1-1; no firm D call. CDR3 length: 15 amino acids. Germline values: CDR1 SGHRS, CDR2 YFSETQ. The V end was cut by 4 bases, the J end by 6 bases, with 19 bases between. The CDR3: CASSPREDGSAEAFF. CDR3 in DNA: TGCGCCAGCAGCCCGAGGGAGGACGGCAGTGCTGAAGCTTTCTTT.

Ten or more counts support this clonotype. This rearrangement joins TRBV5-1 to TRBJ2-2; 7 bases are shared with TRBD1. Germline CDR1 reads SGHRS; CDR2 reads YFSETQ. This CDR3 is built from 14 residues. The V and J ends lost 10 bases and 2 bases, in that order; junction bases with no gene match: 8. CDR3 DNA: TGCGCCGGGAAAGACAGGGAAAACACCGGGGAGCTGTTTTTT. Encoded protein: CAGKDRENTGELFF.

V usage is TRBV15 and J usage is TRBJ1-2; 9 bases map to TRBD1. Unmatched junction bases numbered 8, after V lost 4 bases and J lost 8 bases. The CDR3 spans 14 residues. Germline CDR1 reads LNHNV; CDR2 reads YYDKDF (reference sequence). Here the CDR3 reads CATSIDGTGQGYTF. CDR3 sequence (DNA): TGTGCCACCAGCATCGACGGGACAGGGCAGGGCTACACCTTC.

Ten or more counts support this clonotype. The V gene is TRBV6-6, the J gene TRBJ1-2; a weak D match, TRBD1 (5 bases). Germline V CDR1 and CDR2: MNHNY, SVGAGI (reference sequence). The V end was cut by 2 bases, the J end by 1 base, with 8 bases between. The CDR3 is 14 residues long. CDR3 loop: CASSYEGSNYGYTF. The CDR3 nucleotides are TGTGCCAGCAGTTACGAGGGGAGTAACTATGGCTACACCTTC.

This clonotype was detected ten times or more. V is TRBV10-3 and J is TRBJ1-1, with D tentatively TRBD1 (5 bases). CDR1 and CDR2 (germline): ENHRY, SYGVKD. Deletions cut 2 bases from V and 3 bases from J, with 7 bases between. The CDR3 consists of 13 residues. CDR3 protein: CAISEVRDTEAFF. The CDR3 DNA follows: TGTGCCATCAGTGAGGTCAGGGACACTGAAGCTTTCTTT.